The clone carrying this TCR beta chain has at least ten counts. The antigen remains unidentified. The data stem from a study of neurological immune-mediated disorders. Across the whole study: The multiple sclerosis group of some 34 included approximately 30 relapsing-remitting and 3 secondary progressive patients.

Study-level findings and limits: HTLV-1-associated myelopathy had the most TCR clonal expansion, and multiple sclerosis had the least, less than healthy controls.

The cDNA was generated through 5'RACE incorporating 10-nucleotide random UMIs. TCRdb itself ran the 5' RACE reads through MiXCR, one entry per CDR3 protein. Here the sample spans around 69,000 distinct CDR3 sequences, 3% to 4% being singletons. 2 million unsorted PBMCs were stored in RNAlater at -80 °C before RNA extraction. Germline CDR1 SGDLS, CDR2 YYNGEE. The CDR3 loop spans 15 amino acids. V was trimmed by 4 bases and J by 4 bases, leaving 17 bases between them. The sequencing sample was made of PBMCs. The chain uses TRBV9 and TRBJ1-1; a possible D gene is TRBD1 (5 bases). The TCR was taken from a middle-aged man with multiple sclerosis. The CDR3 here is CASSPTGVQGTEAFF. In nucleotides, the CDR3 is TGTGCCAGCAGCCCCACGGGGGTTCAGGGCACTGAAGCTTTCTTT.